A selection of T cell receptor beta chains follows, all from one sample in a study of T cells in localized non-small cell lung cancer. The table came from immunoSEQ multiplex PCR; TCRdb's copy has only in-frame clones and leaves some out. The table lists about 36,000 clones, approximately 90% of them singletons. The sequenced sample was peripheral blood, obtained before any cancer treatment. These TCRs come from a woman aged 40-70 years with stage I lung adenocarcinoma. The CDR3 runs from the conserved cysteine through the conserved F or W. A D gene is named only where the DNA matches it firmly. The size field is filled for only some rows; it gives once, few, many or a size class.

NA TRBJ1-2 TRBV28 16 TRBD1 CASSLEITGVINGYTF TGTGCCAGCAGTTTAGAAATAACAGGGGTCATCAATGGCTACACCTTC
NA TRBJ2-5 TRBV5-4 16 TRBD1 CASSFGGQGGQETQYF TGTGCCAGCAGCTTTGGAGGACAGGGAGGCCAAGAGACCCAGTACTTC
NA TRBJ2-6 TRBV2 22 TRBD1 CASTEWLDRELLIPSGANVLTF TGTGCCAGCACAGAGTGGTTGGACAGGGAGCTTCTCATTCCCTCTGGGGCCAACGTCCTGACTTTC
once TRBJ2-3 TRBV4-2 15 NA CASGQISTGTDTQYF TGTGCCAGCGGCCAAATTTCTACCGGCACAGATACGCAGTATTTT
NA TRBJ2-5 TRBV5-6 15 TRBD1 CASSLARGRGETQYF TGTGCCAGCAGCTTGGCCCGGGGCAGGGGGGAGACCCAGTACTTC
NA TRBJ2-1 TRBV7-8 17 TRBD1 CASSERGGTGGYNEQFF TGTGCCAGCAGCGAAAGAGGGGGGACAGGGGGGTACAATGAGCAGTTCTTC
NA TRBJ2-1 TRBV7-7 15 TRBD2 CASSPQAGEVNEQFF TGTGCCAGCAGCCCCCAGGCGGGGGAAGTGAATGAGCAGTTCTTC
NA TRBJ1-4 TRBV18 13 NA CASSPGQNEKLFF TGTGCCAGCTCACCAGGGCAGAATGAAAAACTGTTTTTT
NA TRBJ2-1 TRBV7-9 16 TRBD2 CASSLGVGLAANEQFF TGTGCCAGCAGCTTAGGGGTGGGACTAGCGGCTAATGAGCAGTTCTTC
NA TRBJ1-2 TRBV28 12 NA CASSLGGYGYTF TGTGCCAGCAGTTTAGGGGGCTATGGCTACACCTTC
once TRBJ2-7 TRBV11-1 14 NA CASSLAGVTYEQYF TGTGCCAGCAGCTTAGCGGGGGTCACCTACGAGCAGTACTTC
once TRBJ2-1 TRBV5-1 15 NA CASSQGLSSYNEQFF TGCGCCAGCAGCCAGGGACTGAGCTCCTACAATGAGCAGTTCTTC
NA TRBJ1-2 TRBV18 17 TRBD1 CASSPMGTGGENYGYTF TGTGCCAGCTCACCTATGGGGACAGGGGGAGAGAACTATGGCTACACCTTC
NA TRBJ2-3 TRBV7-9 14 NA CASSLRTVGDTQYF TGTGCCAGCAGCCTTCGGACAGTTGGAGATACGCAGTATTTT
once TRBJ2-1 TRBV21-1 19 NA CASSKGKFRGARSYNEQFF TGTGCCAGCAGCAAAGGAAAGTTTCGGGGGGCGCGGAGCTACAATGAGCAGTTCTTC
NA TRBJ1-5 TRBV4-1 14 NA CASSQDPFDQPQHF TGCGCCAGCAGCCAAGATCCCTTCGATCAGCCCCAGCATTTT
NA TRBJ1-6 TRBV6-5 13 NA CATRALTNSPLHF TGTGCCACCCGAGCCTTGACTAATTCACCCCTCCACTTT
once TRBJ1-3 TRBV5-1 15 TRBD1 CASSLNQGAGNTIYF TGCGCCAGCAGCTTGAATCAGGGGGCTGGAAACACCATATATTTT
NA TRBJ2-5 TRBV10-3 12 NA CAIRKRMQTQYF TGTGCCATCAGGAAACGTATGCAGACCCAGTACTTC